The 13 T cell receptor beta chains below all came from one sample that was sequenced in a study of identical twins. TCRdb fed the 5' RACE reads into MiXCR, producing one record per CDR3 protein. The table lists about 470,000 distinct CDR3 sequences, around 24% of them singletons. These records were also assigned to another study, of T cells expressing NK-cell markers.

Sequences were obtained from CD4+ T cells sorted from blood. The receptors here all came from a woman between 18 and 30 years old in good health.

The J gene is TRBJ2-1, the V gene TRBV30; D not certain. The V gene's germline CDR1 is GTSNPN and CDR2 SVGIG (reference sequence). Trimming cost V 4 bases and J 4 bases, with 8 bases left between them. The CDR3 is 12 residues long. In nucleotides, the CDR3 is TGTGCCTGGAAAAGGGCTTACAATGAGCAGTTCTTC. Its translation: CAWKRAYNEQFF.

The sample holds a few counts of this clonotype. CDR3 nucleotide sequence: TGTGCCAGCAGCCAAGCGAGGAATACCTACAATGAGCAGTTCTTC. Protein: CASSQARNTYNEQFF. The chain couples TRBV3-1 to TRBJ2-1, with unresolved D. This CDR3 region has 15 residues. The germline CDR1 and CDR2 sequences are LGHDT and YNNKEL (reference sequence). V was pared by 1 base and J by 2 bases, with 9 bases between.

The CDR3 reads CASSPYLAGGYEQYF. Written as DNA, the CDR3 is TGTGCCAGCAGCCCTTACCTAGCGGGAGGATACGAGCAGTACTTC. This rearrangement joins TRBV9 to TRBJ2-7; 11 bases align to TRBD2. Trimming removed 4 bases from V and 4 bases from J; junction bases left unmatched: 7. The CDR3 loop spans 15 amino acids. CDR1 is SGDLS and CDR2 is YYNGEE in the germline V gene.

This chain uses TRBV4-2 with TRBJ2-7; D uncertain. The V gene's germline CDR1 is LGHNA and CDR2 YNFKEQ. V was cut by 0 bases and J by 3 bases, with 3 bases left in between. The length of the CDR3 is 12 residues. The CDR3 region has the DNA TGTGCCAGCAGCCAAGACAGCTACGAGCAGTACTTC. Translated, it gives CASSQDSYEQYF.

The chain employs TRBV29-1 and TRBJ2-5; no reliable D call. Germline CDR1 is SQVTM and CDR2 is ANQGSEA. The CDR3 totals 12 residues. The V and J ends lost 5 bases and 4 bases respectively, with 11 bases between them. CDR3 DNA sequence: TGCAGCGTTACACCAGGTACAGAGACCCAGTACTTC. Residues: CSVTPGTETQYF.

This chain uses TRBV5-1 with TRBJ2-3; the match to TRBD2 covers 15 bases. Looked up from germline, CDR1 is SGHRS and CDR2 is YFSETQ. The CDR3 is 17 amino acids. V was pared by 4 bases and J by 5 bases, with 8 bases of the junction left unmatched. CDR3 DNA sequence: TGCGCCAGCAGCCGGACTAGCGGGGGGGCCGGGGAAGATACGCAGTATTTT. Translation gives CASSRTSGGAGEDTQYF. The full variable domain, with the rest looked up from reference TRBV5-1 and TRBJ2-3, is KAGVTQTPRYLIKTRGQQVTLSCSPISGHRSVSWYQQTPGQGLQFLFEYFSETQRNKGNFPGRFSGRQFSNSRSEMNVSTLELGDSALYLCASSRTSGGAGEDTQYFGPGTRLTVL.

The chain recombines TRBV6-1 with TRBJ2-3; 15 positions agree with TRBD2. This CDR3 comprises 16 residues. Germline CDR1 MNHNS, CDR2 SASEGT. Germline trimming cut 6 bases from V and 6 bases from J; bases unmatched to any gene: 7. The CDR3 nucleotides are TGTGCCAGCAGACCCGGGACTAGCGGGAGGAGGGATACGCAGTATTTT. Translating gives CASRPGTSGRRDTQYF.

This clonotype was observed a few times. The chain combines TRBV12-3 or TRBV12-4 with TRBJ2-2, with TRBD1 matching over 7 bases. The length of the CDR3 is 15 residues. Trimming removed 6 bases from V and 4 bases from J; junction bases left unmatched: 8. The CDR3 loop is CASRRGRRATGELFF. As DNA, the CDR3 is TGTGCCAGCAGGAGGGGGCGCCGGGCCACCGGGGAGCTGTTTTTT.

This clonotype was seen only once. CDR3 DNA sequence: TGCAGTGCTAGATCGGCGGGGGGCTCCAATGAGCAGTTCTTC. It encodes CSARSAGGSNEQFF. The rearrangement links TRBV20-1 to TRBJ2-1, with 8 bases fitting TRBD2. Germline V CDR1 and CDR2: DFQATT, SNEGSKA (reference sequence). With 2 bases clipped from V and 6 bases from J, the junction kept 6 bases outside the gene matches. The CDR3 sequence is 14 residues long.

This clonotype was detected many times. The gene calls are TRBV12-5 and TRBJ1-6, with 9 positions matching TRBD1. V trimming: 9 bases; J trimming: 10 bases; junction bases outside the gene matches: 7. The CDR3 runs to 13 residues. The germline CDR1 and CDR2 sequences are LGHNT and FRNRAP. This CDR3 is CASGTGRQSPLHF. As DNA, the CDR3 is TGTGCTAGCGGGACAGGGCGGCAATCACCCCTCCACTTT.

This clonotype occurred a few times. The CDR3: CASSLVIGTLNNEQFF. The CDR3 nucleotides are TGTGCCAGCAGCTTAGTGATCGGGACTCTTAACAATGAGCAGTTCTTC. The J gene is TRBJ2-1, the V gene TRBV11-2, with D possibly being TRBD2 (6 bases). The germline CDR1 and CDR2 sequences are SGHAT and FQNNGV. The CDR3 has 16 amino acids. V was shortened by 1 base and J by 5 bases, with 15 bases between the two germline ends.

This clonotype was seen a handful of times. The rearrangement joins TRBV15 to TRBJ2-5; 7 nucleotides align to TRBD2. V trimming: 5 bases; J trimming: 1 base; junction bases outside the gene matches: 4. This CDR3 contains 14 residues. CDR1 is LNHNV, CDR2 YYDKDF, per germline (reference sequence). The CDR3 sequence: CATSAGGIQETQYF. The CDR3, as DNA: TGTGCCACCAGCGCCGGGGGGATCCAAGAGACCCAGTACTTC.

The V call is TRBV12-3 or TRBV12-4, the J call TRBJ1-5; D is unresolved. Trimming took 7 bases from V and 2 from J, leaving 9 bases between them. The length of the CDR3 is 13 residues. The CDR3 nucleotides are TGTGCCAGCACCGGTGGAGGCAATCAGCCCCAGCATTTT. This translates into CASTGGGNQPQHF.